Below are 8 T cell receptor beta chains sequenced from a single sample in a study of patients and donors after allogeneic stem cell transplantation. TCRdb reanalysed the RT-PCR reads using MiXCR and keeps one entry per CDR3 protein. The repertoire holds some 880,000 distinct CDR3 sequences, with under 20% as singletons. Sequencing was done on a sample of blood, either unsorted or a sorted T cell fraction (not recorded which). Source of these receptors: a human donor who was either an allogeneic HSCT recipient or a stem cell or donor lymphocyte infusion donor (not recorded which). It is not recorded whose cells these are; they may come from a transplant donor.

This clonotype was counted between two and nine times. The chain combines TRBV4-1 with TRBJ2-3; TRBD2 agrees at 15 bases. CDR1 and CDR2 (germline): MGHRA, YSYEKL. The V segment lost 7 bases and the J segment 4 bases; nucleotides outside the gene matches: 9. This CDR3 spans 17 amino acids. The CDR3 bases are TGCGCCAGCACCCCCCCCGGACTAGCGGGGGGGGCAGATACGCAGTATTTT. Protein product: CASTPPGLAGGADTQYF.

The chain employs TRBV5-6 and TRBJ2-1; TRBD2 agrees at 7 bases. Germline trimming cut 0 bases from V and 3 bases from J; bases unmatched to any gene: 6. Germline lookup yields CDR1 SGHDT and CDR2 YYEEEE. The CDR3 is made up of 16 amino acids. CDR3 loop: CASSLGGRGFYNEQFF. In DNA, the CDR3 is TGTGCCAGCAGCTTGGGAGGGAGGGGATTCTACAATGAGCAGTTCTTC.

This clonotype was counted a few times. This CDR3 is CASSATTGDQYF. CDR3 sequence (DNA): TGTGCCAGCAGCGCAACCACGGGGGACCAGTACTTC. This chain connects TRBV11-2 to TRBJ2-5, with D maybe TRBD2 (6 bases). CDR1 is SGHAT, CDR2 FQNNGV, per germline. CDR3 size: 12 residues. With 5 bases removed from V and 10 bases from J, the gap between germline ends came to 14 bases.

CDR3 DNA: TGTGCCTGGTTCTCCCGAGTCAATGAGCAGTTCTTC. Translated: CAWFSRVNEQFF. The chain employs TRBV30 and TRBJ2-1; no definite D call. In germline, CDR1 is GTSNPN, CDR2 SVGIG (reference sequence). The CDR3 has 12 amino acids. With 5 bases removed from V and 6 bases from J, the gap between germline ends came to 11 bases.

This chain uses TRBV25-1 with TRBJ1-6; D remains ambiguous. Germline-derived CDR1 and CDR2 are MGHDK and SYGVNS. Trimming removed 0 bases from V and 10 bases from J, with 13 bases in between. The CDR3 loop spans 15 amino acids. The CDR3 coding sequence is TGTGCCAGCAGTGAATATAAGGGTCTAGGATCACCCCTCCACTTT. Translating it yields CASSEYKGLGSPLHF.

This clonotype was observed a handful of times. The germline gene is not matched at one end of the junction; a read error may be the cause. The chain uses TRBV30 and TRBJ2-1, with D uncertain. This CDR3 spans 14 amino acids. Germline loops: CDR1 GTSNPN, CDR2 SVGIG (reference sequence). The CDR3 protein is CAWNRGVSHNEQFF. The CDR3 DNA follows: TGTGCCTGGAATCGAGGTGTCTCCCACAATGAGCAGTTCTTC.

This clonotype was recorded at least ten times. This chain links TRBV9 with TRBJ2-5, with D possibly being TRBD1 (5 bases). The V end was cut by 0 bases, the J end by 7 bases, with 16 bases between. Germline CDR1 and CDR2: SGDLS and YYNGEE. The CDR3 is 15 amino acids. The DNA of the CDR3 is TGTGCCAGCAGCGTAGGTCAGGGCATGGCCGGGACCCAGTACTTC. Encoded protein: CASSVGQGMAGTQYF.

This clonotype was detected a few times. The rearrangement joins TRBV4-3 to TRBJ2-1; 9 bases are shared with TRBD1. This CDR3 spans 16 amino acids. Germline lookup yields CDR1 LGHNA and CDR2 YSLEER. J lost 9 bases, V lost 5 bases, and 14 bases had no gene match. In DNA, the CDR3 is TGCGCCAGCAGCAGGACGGACAGGGGCAAATTTAGTGAGCAGTTCTTC. It encodes CASSRTDRGKFSEQFF.